This T cell receptor (beta chain) was recovered during a study of shared clonotypes between healthy human individuals. Bulk PBMC genomic DNA spanned ten immunoSEQ deep plates. The assay was immunoSEQ multiplex PCR, and TCRdb's table has in-frame clones only and misses some. Of around 440,000 clones in the sample, more than 70% are singletons; the top ten hold 12%. The ends lost 4 bases at V and 4 bases at J; junction bases unmatched: 1. Germline CDR1 reads SQVTM; CDR2 reads ANQGSEA. The CDR3 has 13 amino acids. Input material: PBMCs. The source of this sequence is a woman aged 40 to 50 in good health. Some clones in this sample may be carry-over from other donors' samples. The J gene is TRBJ1-2, the V gene TRBV29-1; 12 bases line up with TRBD1. The CDR3, as DNA: TGCAGCGTTGGGGACAGGGGGCTCTATGGCTACACCTTC. It specifies CSVGDRGLYGYTF.